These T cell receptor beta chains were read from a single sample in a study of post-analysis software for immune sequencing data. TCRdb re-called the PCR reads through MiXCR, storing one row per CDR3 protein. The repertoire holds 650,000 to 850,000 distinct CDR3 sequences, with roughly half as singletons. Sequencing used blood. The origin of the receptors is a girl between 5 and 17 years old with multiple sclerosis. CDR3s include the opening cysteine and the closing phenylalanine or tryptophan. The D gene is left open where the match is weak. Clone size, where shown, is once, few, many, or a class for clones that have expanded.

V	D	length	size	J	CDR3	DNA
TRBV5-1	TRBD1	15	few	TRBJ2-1	CASSFRQGAINEQFF	TGCGCCAGCAGCTTCAGACAGGGGGCCATCAATGAGCAGTTCTTC
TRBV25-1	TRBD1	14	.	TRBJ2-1	CASHPGDRDNEQFF	TGTGCCAGCCATCCAGGGGACAGAGACAATGAGCAGTTCTTC
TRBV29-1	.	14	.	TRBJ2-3	CSVDGGGGTDTQYF	TGCAGCGTTGACGGGGGCGGCGGCACAGATACGCAGTATTTT
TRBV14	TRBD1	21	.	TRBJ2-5	CASSQETGQGRIWGNGKTQYF	TGTGCCAGCAGCCAAGAGACGGGACAGGGGCGAATCTGGGGGAATGGGAAGACCCAGTACTTC
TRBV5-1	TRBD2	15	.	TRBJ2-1	CASSLGPSGNNEQFF	TGCGCCAGCAGCTTGGGGCCTAGCGGGAACAATGAGCAGTTCTTC
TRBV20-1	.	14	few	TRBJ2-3	CSAREGGPTDTQYF	TGCAGTGCTAGAGAGGGCGGACCCACAGATACGCAGTATTTT
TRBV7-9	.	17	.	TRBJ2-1	CASSLDSGVSSYNEQFF	TGTGCCAGCAGCTTAGATAGTGGCGTAAGCTCCTACAATGAGCAGTTCTTC
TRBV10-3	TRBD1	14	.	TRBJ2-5	CAISGGDRQETQYF	TGTGCCATCAGTGGTGGGGACAGACAAGAGACCCAGTACTTC
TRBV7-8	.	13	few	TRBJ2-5	CASSLPPRGTQYF	TGTGCCAGCAGCTTACCCCCCCGGGGGACCCAGTACTTC
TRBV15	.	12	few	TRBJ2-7	CATSRVPYEQYF	TGTGCCACCAGCAGAGTTCCCTACGAGCAGTACTTC
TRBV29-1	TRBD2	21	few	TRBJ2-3	CSVDPGQVAGGPKSGTDTQYF	TGCAGCGTTGATCCTGGGCAAGTAGCGGGAGGGCCTAAATCTGGCACAGATACGCAGTATTTT
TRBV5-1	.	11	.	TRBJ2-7	CASRGQNEQYF	TGCGCCAGCAGGGGGCAGAACGAGCAGTACTTC
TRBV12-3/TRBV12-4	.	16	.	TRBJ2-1	CASSPEQTSSYNEQFF	TGTGCCAGCAGCCCCGAACAAACAAGCTCCTACAATGAGCAGTTCTTC